This entry concerns a single T cell receptor (beta chain). These data belong to a study of cytomegalovirus exposure and HLA in healthy donors. The CDR3 totals 11 residues. The V gene's germline CDR1 is KGHSH and CDR2 LQKENI. The V end lost 8 bases, the J end lost 8 bases, and 9 bases lay between the germline ends. The PCR had 60 Vbeta and 13 Jbeta primers. The data were produced by immunoSEQ multiplex PCR, yet TCRdb's version contains in-frame clones alone and is incomplete. The repertoire consists of 100,000 to 150,000 clones, with 75% to 90% occurring once and the leading ten covering 1%. This chain connects TRBV18 to TRBJ2-2; unclear D gene. Input material: PBMCs. This sequence was found in a man aged 40-55 years in good health and CMV-seronegative. CDR3 sequence: CASAVFGELFF. CDR3 DNA sequence: TGTGCCAGCGCAGTTTTTGGGGAGCTGTTTTTT. Complete variable domain (other parts from reference TRBV18 and TRBJ2-2): NAGVMQNPRHLVRRRGQEARLRCSPMKGHSHVYWYRQLPEEGLKFMVYLQKENIIDESGMPKERFSAEFPKEGPSILRIQQVVRGDSAAYFCASAVFGELFFGEGSRLTVL.